This entry lists 30 T cell receptor beta chains sequenced from one sample in a study of long-term antiretroviral therapy in people with HIV. The immunoSEQ assay was v3.0, run at survey level. This table comes from immunoSEQ multiplex PCR, and its TCRdb copy is limited to in-frame clones, with some not included. The sample holds more than 20,000 clones, 85% to 90% seen once. The sample consisted of unsorted PBMCs, taken 1.9 years after starting antiretroviral therapy. These receptor sequences come from a woman aged 25 to 39 with HIV.

In nucleotides, the CDR3 is TGTGCCAGCAGCAAAACAGGGGGCTACACTGAAGCTTTCTTT. Translated: CASSKTGGYTEAFF. This rearrangement joins TRBV7-3 to TRBJ1-1; 9 nucleotides align to TRBD1. Germline V gene lookup returns CDR1 SGHTA and CDR2 FQGTGA. With V trimmed by 5 bases and J by 3 bases, 4 bases remained unmatched. There are 14 residues in the CDR3.

The rearrangement uses TRBV6-1 and TRBJ1-4; 7 positions match TRBD1. Germline assignment: CDR1 MNHNS and CDR2 SASEGT. This CDR3 contains 16 residues. The J segment lost 3 bases and the V segment lost 4 bases, leaving 8 bases of the junction unmatched. The CDR3 nucleotides read TGTGCCAGCAGTGCACAGGGGAGAGGCGCTAATGAAAAACTGTTTTTT. The encoded protein is CASSAQGRGANEKLFF.

V usage is TRBV18 and J usage is TRBJ1-1; tentative D call: TRBD1 (6 bases). Per the germline V gene, CDR1 is KGHSH and CDR2 is LQKENI. The CDR3 contains 16 residues. V was shortened by 0 bases and J by 10 bases, with 21 bases between the two germline ends. The CDR3 nucleotides read TGTGCCAGCTCACCACCAGAACAGGGACGTCTTAGCAGAGCTTTCTTT. Residues: CASSPPEQGRLSRAFF. Full variable domain (remainder filled in from reference TRBV18 and TRBJ1-1): NAGVMQNPRHLVRRRGQEARLRCSPMKGHSHVYWYRQLPEEGLKFMVYLQKENIIDESGMPKERFSAEFPKEGPSILRIQQVVRGDSAAYFCASSPPEQGRLSRAFFGQGTRLTVV.

The rearrangement uses TRBV6-1 and TRBJ1-4; the D is unclear. Per the germline V gene, CDR1 is MNHNS and CDR2 is SASEGT. The CDR3 loop spans 11 amino acids. Trimming left V 7 bases short and J 0 bases short, with 0 bases between. CDR3 nucleotide sequence: TGTGCCAGCACAACTAATGAAAAACTGTTTTTT. Translation: CASTTNEKLFF.

The genes are TRBV27 and TRBJ2-7, with 8 bases fitting TRBD1. Germline-derived CDR1 and CDR2 are MNHEY and SMNVEV (reference sequence). J was trimmed by 5 bases and V by 10 bases; bases with no gene match: 10. The CDR3 covers 13 residues. CDR3 in DNA: TGTGCCATCCGGACAGGGACGTTGAACGAGCAGTACTTC. Translating it yields CAIRTGTLNEQYF.

The chain carries TRBV5-1 and TRBJ2-7; 8 bases fit TRBD1. J gave up 2 bases and V 4 bases, and 8 bases lay outside the gene matches. This CDR3 spans 15 amino acids. From germline, CDR1 is SGHRS and CDR2 YFSETQ. CDR3 residues: CASSRTGGSPYEQYF. Written as DNA, the CDR3 is TGCGCCAGCAGCCGCACAGGGGGTTCTCCCTACGAGCAGTACTTC.

The V gene is TRBV6-1, the J gene TRBJ1-6; the match to TRBD1 covers 9 bases. CDR3 size: 15 residues. Trimming took 4 bases from V and 8 from J; bases not matched to a gene: 6. Germline CDR1 MNHNS, CDR2 SASEGT. CDR3: CASSVTGGRDSPLHF. The CDR3 DNA reads as TGTGCCAGCAGTGTCACAGGGGGCAGAGATTCACCCCTCCACTTT.

J is TRBJ1-6 and V is TRBV7-2, with a tentative D call TRBD1 (5 bases). This CDR3 spans 13 amino acids. Trimming removed 4 bases from V and 12 bases from J, with 13 bases in between. Germline V gene lookup returns CDR1 SGHTA and CDR2 FQGNSA. CDR3 nucleotide sequence: TGTGCCAGCAGCTCCGATCGACAGCTACCCCTCCACTTT. Protein: CASSSDRQLPLHF.

This clone was picked up a small number of times. The chain combines TRBV5-8 with TRBJ2-2, with 11 nucleotides matching TRBD2. V trimming: 3 bases; J trimming: 3 bases; junction bases outside the gene matches: 7. Germline CDR1 and CDR2: SGHTS and YDEGEE. The CDR3 loop spans 17 amino acids. CDR3 nucleotide sequence: TGTGCCAGCAGCTCGTCCACTAGCGGGGGATACACCGGGGAGCTGTTTTTT. This sequence encodes CASSSSTSGGYTGELFF.

This chain connects TRBV11-3 to TRBJ2-1, with TRBD1 matching over 10 bases. The CDR3 has 17 amino acids. Germline V gene data show CDR1 as SGHNT and CDR2 as YENEEA. Trimming at V came to 5 bases and at J to 7 bases, leaving 14 bases not matched to a gene. The CDR3 region is CASSPRAGQGRLNEQFF. CDR3 DNA sequence: TGTGCCAGCAGCCCGAGGGCGGGACAGGGGAGATTAAATGAGCAGTTCTTC.

The chain is built from TRBV10-2 and TRBJ1-1; no clear D. Trimming cost V 6 bases and J 1 base, with 12 bases left between them. In germline, CDR1 is WSHSY, CDR2 SAAADI. This CDR3 has 14 amino acids. CDR3 coding DNA: TGCGCCAGCAGCAGAACCCAGACGAACACTGAAGCTTTCTTT. This sequence encodes CASSRTQTNTEAFF.

This sequence joins TRBV11-2 and TRBJ1-2, with D perhaps matching TRBD1 (6 bases). CDR1 is SGHAT, CDR2 FQNNGV, per germline. The ends were cut back, 5 bases at V and 7 bases at J, with 17 bases in the middle. The CDR3 is 14 amino acids. CDR3 sequence reads: CASSANVGGLGYTF. The DNA for the CDR3 is TGTGCCAGCAGCGCAAATGTGGGGGGGCTTGGCTACACCTTC.

The V call is TRBV6-1, the J call TRBJ2-7; unclear D gene. Trimming left V 4 bases short and J 6 bases short, with 4 bases between. Germline CDR1 and CDR2: MNHNS and SASEGT. This CDR3 is 10 amino acids long. In nucleotides, the CDR3 is TGTGCCAGCAGTGTGACCGAGCAGTACGTC. It codes for CASSVTEQYV.

The CDR3 loop is CASSARDYSGNTIYF. CDR3 sequence (DNA): TGTGCCAGCAGTGCACGGGACTACTCTGGAAACACCATATATTTT. The gene calls are TRBV6-1 and TRBJ1-3, with D possibly TRBD1 on 5 matching bases. CDR1 is MNHNS and CDR2 is SASEGT in the germline V gene. V dropped 4 bases and J dropped 0 bases, with 10 bases sitting between them. This CDR3 contains 15 residues.

The chain is built from TRBV6-5 and TRBJ1-1; 7 bases match TRBD1. V lost 6 bases to trimming and J lost 8 bases; unmatched junction nucleotides: 6. The CDR3 runs 12 residues. The germline V gene has CDR1 MNHEY and CDR2 SVGAGI. The CDR3 bases are TGTGCCAGCAGATCGACAGGGTTGGAAGCTTTCTTT. As protein: CASRSTGLEAFF.

V usage is TRBV7-2 and J usage is TRBJ2-2; possibly TRBD1 for D (5 bases). CDR3 size: 15 residues. In germline, CDR1 is SGHTA, CDR2 FQGNSA. V gave up 8 bases and J gave up 0 bases, with 13 bases separating them. The CDR3, as DNA: TGTGCCAGCGGAAGGGCAGGGTCGAACACCGGGGAGCTGTTTTTT. It encodes CASGRAGSNTGELFF.

This clone has a handful of counts. The chain joins TRBV25-1 to TRBJ1-6; 7 bases are shared with TRBD1. This CDR3 is 14 amino acids long. Losses at the gene ends were 4 bases for V and 8 bases for J; bases not matched to a gene: 5. Germline-derived CDR1 and CDR2 are MGHDK and SYGVNS. CDR3 sequence reads: CASSGTGVYSPLHF. CDR3 sequence (DNA): TGTGCCAGCAGTGGCACAGGGGTGTATTCACCCCTCCACTTT.

The chain couples TRBV29-1 to TRBJ1-1; a weak D match, TRBD1 (5 bases). The V gene's germline CDR1 is SQVTM and CDR2 ANQGSEA. CDR3 length: 13 amino acids. V was trimmed by 6 bases and J by 6 bases, leaving 17 bases between them. The CDR3 bases are TGCAGCGTCGCCCCAGGGTTGGGAGCTGAAGCTTTCTTT. Translating gives CSVAPGLGAEAFF.

The gene calls are TRBV5-4 and TRBJ2-7; no clear D gene. The CDR3 is 15 amino acids. Trimming stripped 3 bases from V and 1 base from J, with 14 bases between. Germline-derived CDR1 and CDR2 are SGHNT and YYREEE (reference sequence). The CDR3 sequence: CASSSRREASYEQYF. As DNA, the CDR3 is TGTGCCAGCAGCTCCCGCCGAGAGGCGTCCTACGAGCAGTACTTC.

The genes are TRBV11-2 and TRBJ2-7; possible D gene TRBD2, 6 bases. Germline V gene lookup returns CDR1 SGHAT and CDR2 FQNNGV. V lost 1 base to trimming and J lost 2 bases, with 9 bases between them. This CDR3 has 14 amino acids. The DNA for the CDR3 is TGTGCCAGCAGCTTAGTCGGGGGTCCCTACGAGCAGTACTTC. Amino acids: CASSLVGGPYEQYF.

The V and J genes are TRBV19 and TRBJ2-5; tentative D call: TRBD1 (5 bases). Germline V CDR1 and CDR2: LNHDA, SQIVND (reference sequence). Trimming took off 8 bases at V and 4 bases at J, with 14 bases between the two ends. The CDR3 covers 13 residues. CDR3 loop: CASVRQLGETQYF. The CDR3 DNA reads as TGTGCCAGTGTGAGACAGCTCGGAGAGACCCAGTACTTC.

The rearrangement uses TRBV2 and TRBJ1-2, with TRBD1 matching 9 bases. The V gene's germline CDR1 is SNHLY and CDR2 FYNNEI. The CDR3 consists of 12 residues. V lost 6 bases, J lost 7 bases, and 3 bases stayed unmatched. CDR3 sequence reads: CASRTGGIGYTF. CDR3 bases: TGTGCCAGCAGGACAGGGGGTATTGGCTACACCTTC. Combining the CDR3 with reference TRBV2 and TRBJ1-2 gives the whole variable domain EPEVTQTPSHQVTQMGQEVILRCVPISNHLYFYWYRQILGQKVEFLVSFYNNEISEKSEIFDDQFSVERPDGSNFTLKIRSTKLEDSAMYFCASRTGGIGYTFGSGTRLTVV.

This chain uses TRBV5-1 with TRBJ2-5; D is unresolved. The CDR3 is made up of 16 amino acids. Per the germline V gene, CDR1 is SGHRS and CDR2 is YFSETQ. The V gene lost 0 bases and the J gene lost 0 bases, with 12 bases spanning the gap. The DNA for the CDR3 is TGCGCCAGCAGCTTGGATCCAACCCAGTACCAAGAGACCCAGTACTTC. Its protein is CASSLDPTQYQETQYF. Full variable domain (outside the CDR3, taken from reference TRBV5-1 and TRBJ2-5): KAGVTQTPRYLIKTRGQQVTLSCSPISGHRSVSWYQQTPGQGLQFLFEYFSETQRNKGNFPGRFSGRQFSNSRSEMNVSTLELGDSALYLCASSLDPTQYQETQYFGPGTRLLVL.

CDR3 nucleotide sequence: TGTGCCTGGGCCCGAGGTATAAACCATGAGCAGTTCTTC. This sequence encodes CAWARGINHEQFF. The chain has TRBV30 and TRBJ2-1, with no clear D. The CDR3 is 13 residues long. With 5 bases removed from V and 8 bases from J, the gap between germline ends came to 16 bases. Germline CDR1 reads GTSNPN; CDR2 reads SVGIG (reference sequence).

The chain uses TRBV9 and TRBJ2-2; no reliable D call. The CDR3 is made up of 12 amino acids. The germline V gene encodes CDR1 SGDLS and CDR2 YYNGEE. The ends were cut back, 4 bases at V and 5 bases at J, with 6 bases in the middle. CDR3 in amino acids: CASSIRTGELFF. DNA for the CDR3: TGTGCCAGCAGCATAAGGACCGGGGAGCTGTTTTTT. Variable domain in full (rest from reference TRBV9 and TRBJ2-2): DSGVTQTPKHLITATGQRVTLRCSPRSGDLSVYWYQQSLDQGLQFLIQYYNGEERAKGNILERFSAQQFPDLHSELNLSSLELGDSALYFCASSIRTGELFFGEGSRLTVL.

The V and J genes are TRBV6-5 and TRBJ1-2, with D tentatively TRBD1 (5 bases). The CDR3 contains 15 residues. Germline values: CDR1 MNHEY, CDR2 SVGAGI. The V gene lost 5 bases and the J gene lost 4 bases, with 17 bases spanning the gap. CDR3 in amino acids: CASSPSGVVVYGYTF. The CDR3 nucleotides are TGTGCCAGCAGTCCATCGGGGGTAGTGGTCTATGGCTACACCTTC.

The rearrangement joins TRBV6-4 to TRBJ1-6; no reliable D call. From germline, CDR1 is MRHNA and CDR2 SNTAGT. The CDR3 consists of 12 residues. The V gene lost 6 bases and the J gene lost 7 bases, with 7 bases spanning the gap. The CDR3 protein is CASSDGNSPLHF. The CDR3 bases are TGTGCCAGCAGCGACGGGAATTCACCCCTCCACTTT.

This chain connects TRBV7-9 to TRBJ1-2; D ambiguous. The length of the CDR3 is 15 residues. Germline CDR1 and CDR2: SEHNR and FQNEAQ (reference sequence). V lost 1 base to trimming and J lost 8 bases, with 17 bases between them. CDR3 sequence (DNA): TGTGCCAGCAGCTTAGTCGCGGCCGGGAACGGGGGCTACACCTTC. This encodes CASSLVAAGNGGYTF.

The chain has TRBV6-5 and TRBJ1-1, with a tentative D call TRBD1 (6 bases). The germline gives CDR1 MNHEY, CDR2 SVGAGI. V lost 6 bases and J lost 3, with 17 bases in between. This CDR3 is 15 amino acids long. CDR3 loop: CASSEPGGAHTEAFF. The CDR3, as DNA: TGTGCCAGCAGCGAACCTGGGGGGGCTCACACTGAAGCTTTCTTT.

J is TRBJ2-1 and V is TRBV4-1; 7 nucleotides line up with TRBD2. J lost 9 bases, V lost 4 bases, and 6 bases had no gene match. Germline assignment: CDR1 MGHRA and CDR2 YSYEKL. CDR3 length: 13 residues. This chain's CDR3 is CASSRGDYPEQFF. The CDR3 nucleotides are TGCGCCAGCAGCCGAGGGGACTATCCTGAGCAGTTCTTC.